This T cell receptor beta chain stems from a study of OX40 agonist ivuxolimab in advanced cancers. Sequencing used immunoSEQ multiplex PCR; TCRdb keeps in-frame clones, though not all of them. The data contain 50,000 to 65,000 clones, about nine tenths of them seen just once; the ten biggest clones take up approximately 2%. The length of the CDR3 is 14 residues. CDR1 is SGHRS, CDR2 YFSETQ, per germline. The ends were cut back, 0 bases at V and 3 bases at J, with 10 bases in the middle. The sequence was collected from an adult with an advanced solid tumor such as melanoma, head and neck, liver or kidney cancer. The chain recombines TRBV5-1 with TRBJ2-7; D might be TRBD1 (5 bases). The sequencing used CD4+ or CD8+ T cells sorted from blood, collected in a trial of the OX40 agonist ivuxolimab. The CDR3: CASSLEQAIYEQYF. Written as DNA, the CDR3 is TGCGCCAGCAGCTTGGAACAGGCGATCTACGAGCAGTACTTC.